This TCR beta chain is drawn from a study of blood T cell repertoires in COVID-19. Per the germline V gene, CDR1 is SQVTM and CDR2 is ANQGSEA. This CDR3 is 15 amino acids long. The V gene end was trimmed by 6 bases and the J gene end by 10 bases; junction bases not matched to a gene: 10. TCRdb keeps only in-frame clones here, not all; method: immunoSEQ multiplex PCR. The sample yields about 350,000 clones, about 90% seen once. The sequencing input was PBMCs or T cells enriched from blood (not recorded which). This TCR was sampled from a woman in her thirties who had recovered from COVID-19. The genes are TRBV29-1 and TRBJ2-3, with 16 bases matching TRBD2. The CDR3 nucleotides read TGCAGCGTCCCCGCCGGGACTAGCGGGAGGGCCGCGCAGTATTTT. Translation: CSVPAGTSGRAAQYF.